Presented here are 5 T cell receptor beta chains from one specimen sequenced in a study of shared clonotypes between healthy human individuals (TCRdb year 2020). CD8 naive samples were obtained by positive selection for CCR7 among CD45RO-negative cells, yielding a CD45RA+CCR7+ population from which TemRA cells were excluded. The receptor library was made with the immunoSEQ multiplex PCR assay. Imported from immuneACCESS, the table was reduced by TCRdb to in-frame sequences with V and J called. These copies leave out some clones; in studies compared against another copy, an unresolved V gene accounts for under half, and the cause of the remainder is not known. The sample data list 550,000 to 750,000 clones, and just over 90% of these were observed just once. Jointly, the top ten make up about 24% of the sample. Material for sequencing was naive CD8+ T cells sorted from blood. The sample's cell subset or site label, decoded: CD45RA+CCR7+. These receptors were obtained from a man aged 25-45 years in good health.

This sequence joins TRBV7-2 and TRBJ2-7; D gene uncertain. Per the germline V gene, CDR1 is SGHTA and CDR2 is FQGNSA. The CDR3 is 14 amino acids. The ends were cut back, 1 base at V and 0 bases at J, with 7 bases in the middle. In DNA, the CDR3 is TGTGCCAGCAGCTTAGGGGCCTACTCCTACGAGCAGTACTTC. Translated: CASSLGAYSYEQYF.

As regards this clone: Additional DNA sequences in this sample encode the identical CDR3. The chain couples TRBV5-1 to TRBJ2-2; 9 nucleotides align to TRBD1. The CDR3 consists of 15 residues. Losses at the gene ends were 0 bases for V and 5 bases for J; bases not matched to a gene: 2. Germline-derived CDR1 and CDR2 are SGHRS and YFSETQ. CDR3 in amino acids: CASSLAGQGTGELFF. The CDR3 region has the DNA TGCGCCAGCAGCTTGGCCGGACAGGGGACCGGGGAGCTGTTTTTT.

This chain links TRBV6-5 with TRBJ1-1; no clear D gene. Per germline, CDR1 MNHEY and CDR2 SVGAGI. The V and J ends lost 0 bases and 0 bases respectively, with 8 bases between them. The CDR3 spans 15 residues. The CDR3 region is CASSYSRQMNTEAFF. The CDR3 coding sequence is TGTGCCAGCAGTTACTCGAGGCAGATGAACACTGAAGCTTTCTTT.

This chain links TRBV7-4 with TRBJ2-4, with no clear D. Trimming took 1 base from V and 0 from J, leaving 19 bases between them. From germline, CDR1 is SGHVT and CDR2 SQSDAQ. The CDR3 sequence is 19 residues long. In DNA, the CDR3 is TGTGCCAGCAGCTTAGTTGTAAGGCCCCCGATACTAGCCAAAAACATTCAGTACTTC. Translation: CASSLVVRPPILAKNIQYF.

The rearrangement joins TRBV7-3 to TRBJ1-1, with TRBD1 identical over 7 bases. V lost 0 bases and J lost 4; bases outside the gene matches: 5. The CDR3 is 15 amino acids. Germline lookup yields CDR1 SGHTA and CDR2 FQGTGA. CDR3 amino acids: CASSLTATGFTEAFF. CDR3 bases: TGTGCCAGCAGCTTAACAGCGACAGGGTTCACTGAAGCTTTCTTT.